This T cell receptor beta chain was recovered during a study of metastatic and nonmetastatic thyroid tumors. Overall study: Repertoire comparison spanned blood and tumor or nodule tissue of malignant and benign thyroid patients. Findings of the study overall: The study reportedly found significantly higher TCR beta diversity in malignant thyroid tumors than benign nodules, in blood and tumor.

Prior to thyroid surgery, none of the patients had received any treatment. This CDR3 is 13 amino acids long. Germline V gene lookup returns CDR1 WNHNN and CDR2 SYGVQD (reference sequence). Deletions cut 3 bases from V and 3 bases from J, with 8 bases between. By frequency in the sample, this clone is medium-sized. The antigen remains unidentified. In the study's own analysis: CDR3 differences across clinicopathological groups were used to build a distant-metastasis classifier for papillary thyroid cancer. TCRdb re-processed the PCR reads through MiXCR. It is TCRdb's table, rather than the study itself, that gives the V and J calls and clone size. The sample contains 11,000 to 15,000 clones, approximately 25% of which appear only once.

The rearrangement links TRBV10-1 to TRBJ1-1; D remains unclear. The sequencing sample was made of tumor tissue. This TCR came from a female donor with papillary thyroid cancer or a benign thyroid nodule (not recorded which). Some clones in this sample may be carry-over from other donors' samples. As DNA, the CDR3 is TGCGCCAGCAGTGACAGAACAGACACTGAAGCTTTCTTT. Translating it yields CASSDRTDTEAFF.